The next 25 T cell receptor beta chains were all read from a single sample in a study of T cells in Graves' hyperthyroidism and ophthalmopathy. It was RNA transcripts that yielded the amplified TCR beta CDR3 regions. With the HTBI primer set, the TCR CDR3 went through a first round of RT-PCR. TCRdb analysed the multiplex PCR reads with MiXCR anew, one entry per CDR3 protein. The sample carries 660,000 or so distinct CDR3 sequences, about 45% recorded once. The sequenced sample was peripheral blood or thyroid tissue (not recorded which). The origin of the receptors is an adult man with Graves' disease, either hyperthyroidism or ophthalmopathy (not recorded which).

This clonotype was seen repeatedly, ten times or more. The J gene is TRBJ1-5, the V gene TRBV29-1; a weak D match, TRBD1 (5 bases). Deletions cut 6 bases from V and 7 bases from J, with 16 bases between. The CDR3 spans 13 residues. In germline, CDR1 is SQVTM, CDR2 ANQGSEA. The CDR3 sequence: CSVAREAGQPQHF. The CDR3 nucleotides read TGCAGCGTAGCCAGGGAAGCGGGACAGCCCCAGCATTTT.

With respect to this clonotype: With a much larger clone just one base away, this may be a read error. The gene calls are TRBV20-1 and TRBJ1-6; D gene unclear. The V end was cut by 3 bases, the J end by 0 bases, with 3 bases between. This CDR3 spans 13 amino acids. CDR1 DFQATT and CDR2 SNEGSKA come from the germline V gene (reference sequence). This CDR3 reads CSARSSYNSPLHF. The CDR3 DNA reads TGCAGTGCTAGGAGCTCCTATAATTCACCCCTCCACTTT.

In this sample, this clonotype turned up a few times. V usage is TRBV20-1 and J usage is TRBJ1-5; the D is unclear. CDR1 is DFQATT and CDR2 is SNEGSKA in the germline V gene (reference sequence). The CDR3 runs to 11 residues. The V and J ends lost 2 bases and 9 bases respectively, with 8 bases between them. The CDR3 is CSARTNGPQHF. The CDR3 DNA reads as TGCAGTGCTAGAACTAATGGGCCCCAGCATTTT.

This sequence joins TRBV7-2 and TRBJ1-2; 12 bases match TRBD1. Unmatched junction bases numbered 6, after V lost 3 bases and J lost 7 bases. CDR3 length: 15 residues. Germline loops: CDR1 SGHTA, CDR2 FQGNSA. CDR3 DNA sequence: TGTGCCAGCAGCTTGGGGACAGGGGGCCACTCTGGCTACACCTTC. Translating it yields CASSLGTGGHSGYTF.

The sample holds a few counts of this clonotype. The chain has TRBV7-2 and TRBJ1-5; D may be TRBD1 (5 bases). The CDR3 extends over 14 amino acids. The V end lost 5 bases, the J end lost 9 bases, and 17 bases lay between the germline ends. CDR1 and CDR2 from the germline V gene are SGHTA and FQGNSA. The CDR3 nucleotides are TGTGCCAGCAGCCCAGGGACCCCGTTTTCGCCCCAGCATTTT. Translated: CASSPGTPFSPQHF.

The chain joins TRBV20-1 to TRBJ2-5, with 11 bases matching TRBD1. The CDR3 extends over 18 amino acids. Germline CDR1 reads DFQATT; CDR2 reads SNEGSKA (reference sequence). With V trimmed by 6 bases and J by 5 bases, 20 bases remained unmatched. For the CDR3, the DNA is TGCAGTGCGGAAGGGTTGACCGGGGGACAGGGGGTAGGGGAGACCCAGTACTTC. Protein: CSAEGLTGGQGVGETQYF.

This clonotype occurred once. A much bigger clone sits one base away, suggesting this may be a read error. The chain links TRBV10-3 to TRBJ1-6; D uncertain. Looked up from germline, CDR1 is ENHRY and CDR2 is SYGVKD. The CDR3 spans 14 residues. The V and J ends lost 5 bases and 9 bases respectively, with 14 bases between them. This chain's CDR3 is CAISLRDSGSPLHF. The CDR3, as DNA: TGTGCCATCAGTTTGAGGGATTCGGGTTCACCCCTCCACTTT.

This clonotype showed up many times. The chain links TRBV29-1 to TRBJ2-7, with D perhaps TRBD1 (6 bases). The CDR3 totals 13 residues. Per germline, CDR1 SQVTM and CDR2 ANQGSEA. The V end lost 5 bases, the J end lost 2 bases, and 13 bases lay between the germline ends. CDR3 in amino acids: CSVQTGLTYEQYF. The DNA for the CDR3 is TGCAGCGTTCAGACAGGTTTGACCTACGAGCAGTACTTC.

This clonotype was counted many times. The gene calls are TRBV6-5 and TRBJ2-7; D is ambiguous. The V end lost 6 bases, the J end lost 0 bases, and 9 bases lay between the germline ends. This CDR3 is built from 13 residues. Germline CDR1 reads MNHEY; CDR2 reads SVGAGI. CDR3 region: CASRRIASYEQYF. In DNA, the CDR3 is TGTGCCAGCAGACGGATAGCCTCCTACGAGCAGTACTTC.

Only one count was recorded for this clonotype. The genes are TRBV29-1 and TRBJ1-2; D possibly corresponds to TRBD1 (6 bases). Germline CDR1 SQVTM, CDR2 ANQGSEA. The V end lost 8 bases, the J end lost 6 bases, and 16 bases lay between the germline ends. There are 12 residues in the CDR3. In DNA form, the CDR3 reads TGCAGCTCACCACGACAGGAGGATGGCTACACCTTC. Its protein product is CSSPRQEDGYTF.

V gene TRBV7-2 combines with J gene TRBJ1-1; the D gene is possibly TRBD1 (5 bases). This CDR3 spans 16 amino acids. In germline, CDR1 is SGHTA, CDR2 FQGNSA. Trimming shortened V by 1 base and J by 0 bases, and 12 bases separated the two germline ends. CDR3 loop: CASSLGLQQVNTEAFF. The CDR3, as DNA: TGTGCCAGCAGCTTAGGGCTACAACAGGTGAACACTGAAGCTTTCTTT.

The J gene is TRBJ2-7, the V gene TRBV2, with 9 bases that match TRBD1. CDR1 is SNHLY and CDR2 is FYNNEI in the germline V gene. With V trimmed by 7 bases and J by 3 bases, 10 bases remained unmatched. This CDR3 spans 15 amino acids. CDR3 coding DNA: TGTGCCAGCATTGGTTTGAGGACAGGGGTCTACGAGCAGTACTTC. Residues: CASIGLRTGVYEQYF.

Points on this clonotype: This likely comes from a read error, as the CDR3 has no conserved phenylalanine or tryptophan at its end. The genes are TRBV5-1 and TRBJ1-2; 9 bases fit TRBD1. The junction had 7 bases not matched to a gene; V was cut back by 0 bases and J by 7 bases. The CDR3 extends over 15 amino acids. Germline CDR1 reads SGHRS; CDR2 reads YFSETQ. DNA for the CDR3: TGCGCCAGCAGCTTGGAAACAGGGGGCGCGGGTGGCTACACCCTC. Translation: CASSLETGGAGGYTL.

With regard to this clonotype: Its ends do not fully match the called genes, so a read error is possible. The V and J genes are TRBV10-2 and TRBJ2-7; D unresolved. The length of the CDR3 is 14 residues. Germline lookup yields CDR1 WSHSY and CDR2 SAAADI. The CDR3 DNA is TGTGCCAGTAGTTACGGCGAACTCCCCTACGAGCAGTACTTC. Protein product: CASSYGELPYEQYF.

The rearrangement links TRBV9 to TRBJ1-1, with D possibly matching TRBD1 (5 bases). Germline V gene data show CDR1 as SGDLS and CDR2 as YYNGEE. Trimming pared 3 bases from V and 6 bases from J, leaving 18 bases between. There are 15 residues in the CDR3. The CDR3 protein is CASSGSQGTAAEAFF. CDR3 DNA: TGTGCCAGCAGCGGGTCCCAGGGTACTGCTGCTGAAGCTTTCTTT.

The chain couples TRBV29-1 to TRBJ2-5, with TRBD1 matching 7 bases. The better agreement between TRBJ2-7 and the DNA end casts doubt on the J call. The CDR3 covers 13 residues. The germline gives CDR1 SQVTM, CDR2 ANQGSEA. The CDR3 bases are TGCAGCGTTGAGGCACAGGGGTTCAACGAGCAGTACTTC. This translates into CSVEAQGFNEQYF.

J is TRBJ1-2 and V is TRBV7-9; tentatively, D is TRBD1 (5 bases). In germline, CDR1 is SEHNR, CDR2 FQNEAQ (reference sequence). Trimming removed 2 bases at V and 3 bases at J, with 13 bases between. This CDR3 is built from 15 residues. DNA of the CDR3: TGTGCCAGCAGCTTACAAGCGGGGGGTTACTATGGCTACACCTTC. Its translation: CASSLQAGGYYGYTF. The full variable domain, its missing parts supplied by reference TRBV7-9 and TRBJ1-2, is DTGVSQNPRHKITKRGQNVTFRCDPISEHNRLYWYRQTLGQGPEFLTYFQNEAQLEKSRLLSDRFSAERPKGSFSTLEIQRTEQGDSAMYLCASSLQAGGYYGYTFGSGTRLTVV.

The count of this clonotype is one. The gene calls are TRBV9 and TRBJ1-2, with 9 bases fitting TRBD1. V lost 1 base to trimming and J lost 6 bases; unmatched junction nucleotides: 4. Germline CDR1 and CDR2: SGDLS and YYNGEE. CDR3 size: 14 residues. CDR3 in DNA: TGTGCCAGCAGCGTAAGGGACAGGGTTGATGGCTACACCTTC. Encoded protein: CASSVRDRVDGYTF.

In its sample, this clonotype was seen once. CDR3 bases: TGCGCCAGCAGCTCGACTACCCTGGGCGGGGAGCTGTTTTTT. It codes for CASSSTTLGGELFF. The rearrangement joins TRBV5-1 to TRBJ2-2; D is possibly TRBD2 (5 bases). V was shortened by 3 bases and J by 7 bases, with 13 bases between the two germline ends. This CDR3 has 14 amino acids. The germline V gene has CDR1 SGHRS and CDR2 YFSETQ.

There are a few counts of this clonotype. The rearrangement uses TRBV7-3 and TRBJ1-2; a weak D match, TRBD1 (6 bases). Deletions cut 2 bases from V and 2 bases from J, with 12 bases between. This CDR3 spans 15 amino acids. The germline gives CDR1 SGHTA, CDR2 FQGTGA. The CDR3 protein is CASSLVCQGNYGYTF. The DNA for the CDR3 is TGTGCCAGCAGCTTAGTATGTCAGGGGAACTATGGCTACACCTTC.

The chain uses TRBV29-1 and TRBJ1-1; 7 bases map to TRBD1. Germline V lookup: CDR1 SQVTM, CDR2 ANQGSEA. The CDR3 sequence is 13 residues long. CDR3 in DNA: TGCAGTGTGGGAGGGGGCAAGAACACTGAAGCTTTCTTT. Translated, it gives CSVGGGKNTEAFF.

This clonotype was detected once. The chain is built from TRBV2 and TRBJ2-7; maybe TRBD1 (11 bases). The CDR3 is 18 residues long. The germline V gene encodes CDR1 SNHLY and CDR2 FYNNEI. V lost 4 bases and J lost 3, with 25 bases in between. CDR3 DNA: TGTGCCAGCAGTGGCATCCTAGCGGGGGACAGGGGGGACTACGAGCAGTACTTC. As protein: CASSGILAGDRGDYEQYF.

The chain combines TRBV7-2 with TRBJ1-4; the D gene is possibly TRBD1 (5 bases). This CDR3 comprises 13 residues. V was trimmed by 3 bases and J by 10 bases, leaving 12 bases between them. CDR1 is SGHTA, CDR2 FQGNSA, per germline. The CDR3 loop reads CASSFAGQRKLFF. The CDR3 DNA reads as TGTGCCAGCAGCTTCGCGGGGCAACGAAAACTGTTTTTT.

This chain links TRBV7-9 with TRBJ1-4; the D gene is possibly TRBD1 (5 bases). The CDR3 totals 15 residues. The germline V gene has CDR1 SEHNR and CDR2 FQNEAQ (reference sequence). Trimming cost V 5 bases and J 8 bases, with 18 bases left between them. The CDR3 sequence: CASSGSGTTGEKLFF. The CDR3 bases are TGTGCCAGCAGCGGTAGCGGGACCACCGGCGAAAAACTGTTTTTT.

This clonotype was seen ten or more times. V usage is TRBV29-1 and J usage is TRBJ1-2, with 8 bases matching TRBD1. Germline V CDR1 and CDR2: SQVTM, ANQGSEA. The CDR3 spans 14 residues. With V trimmed by 6 bases and J by 0 bases, 6 bases remained unmatched. CDR3 in amino acids: CSVLDRGTNYGYTF. The CDR3 bases are TGCAGCGTCCTAGACAGGGGAACTAACTATGGCTACACCTTC.